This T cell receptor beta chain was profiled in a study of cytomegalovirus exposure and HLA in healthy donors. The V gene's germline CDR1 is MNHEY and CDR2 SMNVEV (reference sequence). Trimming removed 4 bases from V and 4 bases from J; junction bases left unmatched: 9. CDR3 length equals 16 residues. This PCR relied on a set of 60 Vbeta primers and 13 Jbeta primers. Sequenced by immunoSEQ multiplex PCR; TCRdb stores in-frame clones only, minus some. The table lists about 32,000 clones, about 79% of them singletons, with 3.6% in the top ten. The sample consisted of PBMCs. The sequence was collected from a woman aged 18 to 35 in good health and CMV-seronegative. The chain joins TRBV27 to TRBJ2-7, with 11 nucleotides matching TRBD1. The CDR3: CASSWGGQGAEYEQYF. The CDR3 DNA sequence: TGTGCCAGCAGTTGGGGCGGACAGGGGGCGGAGTACGAGCAGTACTTC.